This T cell receptor beta chain stems from a study of brain metastases from non-small cell lung cancer. Study-wide findings and caveats: TCR repertoires overlapped largely between brain metastases and matched primaries. Fewer infiltrating T cells were found in brain metastases than primaries.

There are a few counts of this clone. What it binds is unknown. The table came from immunoSEQ multiplex PCR; TCRdb's copy has only in-frame clones and leaves some out. The profile shows 1,500 or so clones, around 84% of them singletons. The V gene's germline CDR1 is MGHDK and CDR2 SYGVNS. CDR3 length equals 11 residues. V was trimmed by 3 bases and J by 5 bases, leaving 2 bases between them. The clonotype originates from a donor aged 40 or older with non-small cell lung cancer. Sequencing was done on a sample of primary lung tumor tissue. This chain links TRBV25-1 with TRBJ2-1, with D hard to call. The CDR3 bases are TGTGCCAGCAGTGAGAACAATGAGCAGTTCTTC. As protein: CASSENNEQFF.